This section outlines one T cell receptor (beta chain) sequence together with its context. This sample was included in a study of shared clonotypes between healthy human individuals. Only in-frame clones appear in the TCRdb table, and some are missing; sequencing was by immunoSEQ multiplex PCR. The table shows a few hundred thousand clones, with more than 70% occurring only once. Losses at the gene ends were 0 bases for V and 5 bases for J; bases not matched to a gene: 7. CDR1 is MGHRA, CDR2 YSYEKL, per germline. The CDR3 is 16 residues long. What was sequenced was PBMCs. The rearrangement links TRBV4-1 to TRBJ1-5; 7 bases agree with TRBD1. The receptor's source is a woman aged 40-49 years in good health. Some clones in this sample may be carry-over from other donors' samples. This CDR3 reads CASSQDSRQGYQPQHF. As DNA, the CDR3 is TGCGCCAGCAGCCAAGATTCGAGACAGGGTTATCAGCCCCAGCATTTT.